These 2 T cell receptor beta chains originate from one sample sequenced in a study of T cell responses to AZD1222 COVID-19 vaccine. The data were produced by immunoSEQ multiplex PCR, yet TCRdb's version contains in-frame clones alone and is incomplete. The profile shows fewer than 200,000 clones, approximately 90% of them singletons. The sequenced sample was peripheral blood, obtained on day 0 of AZD1222 vaccination. The receptor set was obtained from an adult in good health.

This chain uses TRBV7-2 with TRBJ2-1; TRBD1 might be the D (7 bases). The CDR3 contains 16 residues. The germline V and J ends were trimmed by 7 bases and 8 bases, with 24 bases remaining between them. CDR1 SGHTA and CDR2 FQGNSA come from the germline V gene. The CDR3 spells CASTLRGEAPWDEQFF. CDR3 sequence (DNA): TGTGCCAGCACCCTCAGGGGGGAGGCGCCTTGGGATGAGCAGTTCTTC. The complete variable domain, with remaining parts taken from reference TRBV7-2 and TRBJ2-1, reads GAGVSQSPSNKVTEKGKDVELRCDPISGHTALYWYRQSLGQGLEFLIYFQGNSAPDKSGLPSDRFSAERTGGSVSTLTIQRTQQEDSAVYLCASTLRGEAPWDEQFFGPGTRLTVL.

This CDR3 reads CSASPIGTGGNSPLHF. The CDR3 nucleotides are TGCAGTGCTAGTCCGATAGGGACAGGGGGAAATTCACCCCTCCACTTT. The chain uses TRBV20-1 and TRBJ1-6, with 11 nucleotides matching TRBD1. The CDR3 loop spans 16 amino acids. Trimming cost V 3 bases and J 7 bases; bases outside gene matches: 8. Germline V CDR1 and CDR2: DFQATT, SNEGSKA (reference sequence).